What follows are 6 T cell receptor beta chains derived from one specimen sequenced in a study of blood T cell repertoires in COVID-19. This table comes from immunoSEQ multiplex PCR, and its TCRdb copy is limited to in-frame clones, with some not included. The sample lists approximately 220,000 clones; 70% to 90% were seen once. Material: peripheral blood. Every receptor here comes from a man aged 60 to 75 with acute or convalescent COVID-19.

The chain uses TRBV9 and TRBJ1-1; no clear D gene. This CDR3 spans 15 amino acids. With 0 bases removed from V and 5 bases from J, the gap between germline ends came to 14 bases. CDR1 is SGDLS, CDR2 YYNGEE, per germline. The chain's CDR3 is CASSVEVGGLTEAFF. CDR3 coding DNA: TGTGCCAGCAGCGTAGAGGTCGGAGGGCTAACTGAAGCTTTCTTT.

The CDR3 is CASSLPGQRAGYTF. CDR3 sequence (DNA): TGCGCCAGCAGCCTACCGGGCCAGCGGGCTGGCTACACCTTC. The gene calls are TRBV5-1 and TRBJ1-2; D gene ambiguous. The germline V gene has CDR1 SGHRS and CDR2 YFSETQ. V was shortened by 4 bases and J by 7 bases, with 17 bases between the two germline ends. The CDR3 has 14 residues.

V gene TRBV3-1 (or the pseudogene TRBV3-2) combines with J gene TRBJ2-1; 10 nucleotides agree with TRBD2. The length of the CDR3 is 16 residues. V gave up 6 bases and J gave up 9 bases; unmatched junction bases: 14. Germline-derived CDR1 and CDR2 are LGHDT and YNNKEL (reference sequence). CDR3 in amino acids: CASRSAGGNGRGEQFF. The CDR3 region has the DNA TGTGCCAGCAGGTCAGCGGGGGGGAACGGTCGCGGTGAGCAGTTCTTC.

The gene calls are TRBV7-9 and TRBJ2-5; TRBD1 is a possible D gene (6 bases). Germline values: CDR1 SEHNR, CDR2 FQNEAQ (reference sequence). The CDR3 consists of 16 residues. V was trimmed by 2 bases and J by 1 base, leaving 14 bases between them. CDR3 loop: CASSLLGSRGQETQYF. The CDR3 region has the DNA TGTGCCAGCAGCTTATTGGGGTCCAGGGGCCAAGAGACCCAGTACTTC.

V is TRBV28 and J is TRBJ1-1; a possible D gene is TRBD1 (5 bases). The V gene's germline CDR1 is MDHEN and CDR2 SYDVKM. V lost 5 bases and J 6 bases, leaving 16 bases between the germline ends. The CDR3 sequence is 14 residues long. Written as DNA, the CDR3 is TGTGCCAGCAGTCCCTCCAGGGTCCGGGCTGAAGCTTTCTTT. Its translation: CASSPSRVRAEAFF.

The chain recombines TRBV28 with TRBJ1-2; D call uncertain. The germline CDR1 and CDR2 sequences are MDHEN and SYDVKM. V was trimmed by 5 bases and J by 1 base, leaving 17 bases between them. This CDR3 is built from 16 residues. The CDR3 nucleotides read TGTGCCAGCAGTCCCCTCTTCGACGGGGTTAACTATGGCTACACCTTC. Amino acid sequence: CASSPLFDGVNYGYTF.